A selection of T cell receptor beta chains follows, all from one sample in a study of blood T cell repertoires in COVID-19. Clones were read by immunoSEQ multiplex PCR, and TCRdb kept only the in-frame ones, dropping some. Of around 220,000 clones in the sample, roughly 80% were seen once. The source material was peripheral blood. All receptors derive from a woman at least 80 years old with acute or convalescent COVID-19. Each CDR3 is given with its conserved first and last residue. The D gene is left open where the match is weak. The listing skips clone size in some rows; elsewhere it reads once, few, many or a size class.

cdr3_aa,cdr3_nt,clone_size,j_call,d_call,v_call
CASSQDPAGRLLLSPLHF,TGTGCCAGCAGCCAAGATCCCGCGGGGCGCCTGTTGCTTTCACCCCTCCACTTT,NA,TRBJ1-6,NA,TRBV4-2
CASSILQGTGELFF,TGTGCCAGCAGTATTCTACAGGGCACCGGGGAGCTGTTTTTT,NA,TRBJ2-2,NA,TRBV25-1
CASSQGGGMAGNTIYF,TGTGCCAGCAGCCAGGGGGGTGGGATGGCTGGAAACACCATATATTTT,NA,TRBJ1-3,NA,TRBV4-2
CASSSTGWTYEQYF,TGTGCCAGCAGTTCGACGGGTTGGACCTACGAGCAGTACTTC,once,TRBJ2-7,NA,TRBV28
CASSLTIVYGNSPLHF,TGTGCCAGCAGTCTGACAATCGTTTATGGGAATTCACCCCTCCACTTT,once,TRBJ1-6,NA,TRBV28
CSVGGGGQPQHF,TGCAGCGTTGGAGGCGGCGGGCAGCCCCAGCATTTT,NA,TRBJ1-5,NA,TRBV29-1
CASSPQVRLAGGWETQYF,TGTGCCAGCAGCCCACAGGTCCGGCTAGCGGGGGGGTGGGAGACCCAGTACTTC,once,TRBJ2-5,TRBD2,TRBV7-2
CASSPTGSNSPLHF,TGTGCCAGCAGTCCAACAGGGTCCAATTCACCCCTCCACTTT,NA,TRBJ1-6,NA,TRBV3-1/TRBV3-2
CASSTRFSNQPQHF,TGTGCCAGCAGCACCAGGTTCAGCAATCAGCCCCAGCATTTT,many,TRBJ1-5,NA,TRBV28
CASTLVAGDQETQYF,TGTGCCAGCACTTTGGTAGCGGGGGACCAAGAGACCCAGTACTTC,few,TRBJ2-5,TRBD2,TRBV4-2
CASRLARSPDTQYF,TGTGCAAGTCGCTTAGCGCGGTCCCCGGATACGCAGTATTTT,NA,TRBJ2-3,NA,TRBV12-2
CASTKTGYGYTF,TGTGCCAGCACCAAAACAGGCTATGGCTACACCTTC,NA,TRBJ1-2,NA,TRBV6-6
CASSTRTSGYTDTQYF,TGTGCCAGTAGTACCCGGACTAGCGGGTACACAGATACGCAGTATTTT,NA,TRBJ2-3,TRBD2,TRBV19
CASSGGDRAGNTIYF,TGTGCCAGCAGCGGAGGGGACAGGGCTGGAAACACCATATATTTT,NA,TRBJ1-3,TRBD1,TRBV9
CASSFTGRDQPQHF,TGTGCCAGCAGCTTCACTGGGAGGGATCAGCCCCAGCATTTT,NA,TRBJ1-5,NA,TRBV11-2
CASSLGLAGVETQYF,TGCGCCAGCAGCCTGGGACTAGCGGGAGTAGAGACCCAGTACTTC,NA,TRBJ2-5,TRBD2,TRBV5-1
CASSVLQGADTQYF,TGTGCCAGCAGCGTACTACAGGGGGCAGATACGCAGTATTTT,NA,TRBJ2-3,TRBD1,TRBV9
CASSPTSGGVGTGELFF,TGTGCCAGCTCACCGACTAGCGGGGGAGTCGGGACCGGGGAGCTGTTTTTT,once,TRBJ2-2,TRBD2,TRBV18
CASSLTTGLNTEAFF,TGTGCCAGCAGCTTGACGACAGGGCTGAACACTGAAGCTTTCTTT,NA,TRBJ1-1,TRBD1,TRBV7-3
CASSLIQVNYGYTF,TGTGCCAGCAGCTTGATTCAGGTTAACTATGGCTACACCTTC,NA,TRBJ1-2,NA,TRBV5-6
CASSSTGVTEAFF,TGTGCCAGCAGCTCGACAGGGGTCACTGAAGCTTTCTTT,NA,TRBJ1-1,TRBD1,TRBV12-3/TRBV12-4
CASSPSGTSGMNEQFF,TGTGCCAGCAGCCCTTCCGGGACTAGCGGGATGAATGAGCAGTTCTTC,few,TRBJ2-1,TRBD2,TRBV3-1/TRBV3-2
CASSHKTGRLEQYF,TGTGCCAGCAGCCACAAGACAGGGCGTCTCGAGCAGTACTTC,NA,TRBJ2-7,TRBD1,TRBV5-6
CASSLGGGKETQYF,TGTGCCAGCAGCTTAGGGGGGGGGAAAGAGACCCAGTACTTC,NA,TRBJ2-5,TRBD2,TRBV7-6
CASTPGHFRGYTF,TGTGCCTCTACACCGGGACACTTCCGTGGCTACACCTTC,NA,TRBJ1-2,NA,TRBV30
CASSYQQGNSYEQYF,TGTGCCAGCAGCTACCAACAGGGGAACTCCTACGAGCAGTACTTC,NA,TRBJ2-7,TRBD1,TRBV7-2
CASSSIGGNNEQFF,TGCGCCAGCAGCTCCATAGGAGGTAACAATGAGCAGTTCTTC,NA,TRBJ2-1,NA,TRBV4-3
CASSLEWDRLMNTEAFF,TGTGCCAGCAGCTTGGAATGGGACAGACTAATGAACACTGAAGCTTTCTTT,NA,TRBJ1-1,TRBD1,TRBV5-4
CASSSLGESGEQYF,TGTGCCAGCAGTTCCTTAGGAGAAAGCGGCGAGCAGTACTTC,NA,TRBJ2-7,NA,TRBV27
CASRLGQGFTEAFF,TGTGCCAGCAGACTCGGACAGGGGTTCACTGAAGCTTTCTTT,NA,TRBJ1-1,TRBD1,TRBV6-5
CASSGGTGGNSPLHF,TGTGCCAGCAGCGGAGGGACAGGGGGCAATTCACCCCTCCACTTT,NA,TRBJ1-6,TRBD1,TRBV5-4
CASSIDPLTGELFF,TGTGCCAGTAGTATAGATCCCCTTACCGGGGAGCTGTTTTTT,few,TRBJ2-2,NA,TRBV19
CASSVGLGGTSPSYNEQFF,TGTGCCAGCAGCGTAGGTTTGGGCGGGACTAGCCCCTCCTACAATGAGCAGTTCTTC,NA,TRBJ2-1,TRBD2,TRBV9
CASSIVQGAGTDTQYF,TGTGCCAGTAGTATAGTGCAGGGGGCTGGCACAGATACGCAGTATTTT,few,TRBJ2-3,TRBD1,TRBV19
CASSLTGTSGNTIYF,TGTGCCAGCTCACTAACAGGGACCTCTGGAAACACCATATATTTT,NA,TRBJ1-3,NA,TRBV18
CASSYVSGPSQPQHF,TGTGCCAGCAGTTACGTATCAGGGCCGAGTCAGCCCCAGCATTTT,NA,TRBJ1-5,NA,TRBV6-5
CASRFPGTSGFTDTQYF,TGTGCCAGCAGGTTCCCCGGGACTAGCGGATTCACAGATACGCAGTATTTT,NA,TRBJ2-3,TRBD2,TRBV28
CAWGQGAGGYTF,TGTGCCTGGGGACAGGGGGCGGGAGGCTACACCTTC,NA,TRBJ1-2,TRBD1,TRBV30
CASSIPLAGVHEQFF,TGTGCCAGCAGTATACCCCTAGCGGGGGTACACGAGCAGTTCTTC,NA,TRBJ2-1,TRBD2,TRBV7-2
CASRSVGGANQPQHF,TGTGCCAGCAGGTCTGTGGGGGGTGCCAATCAGCCCCAGCATTTT,NA,TRBJ1-5,NA,TRBV2
CASFDRVYYGYTF,TGTGCCTCTTTTGACAGGGTCTACTATGGCTACACCTTC,NA,TRBJ1-2,TRBD1,TRBV19
CASRTTGNYGYTF,TGTGCCAGCAGAACCACAGGAAACTATGGCTACACCTTC,NA,TRBJ1-2,NA,TRBV7-2
CASSLVQGGYGYTF,TGTGCCAGCAGCTTAGTCCAGGGGGGCTATGGCTACACCTTC,NA,TRBJ1-2,TRBD1,TRBV7-2
CASSYSGGEAF,TGTGCCAGCAGTTACTCTGGGGGCGAGGCCTTC,NA,TRBJ1-2,NA,TRBV6-6
CASSQDQGQGAGGYTF,TGCGCCAGCAGCCAAGATCAAGGTCAGGGGGCGGGTGGCTACACCTTC,few,TRBJ1-2,TRBD1,TRBV4-3
CASSLNRAGQPQHF,TGTGCCAGCAGTTTAAACAGGGCCGGTCAGCCCCAGCATTTT,NA,TRBJ1-5,NA,TRBV27
CASSSDMVSNTEAFF,TGTGCCAGCAGCTCTGACATGGTTTCGAACACTGAAGCTTTCTTT,NA,TRBJ1-1,NA,TRBV7-6
CASEYSRTGYTF,TGTGCCAGCGAATACAGCAGAACAGGCTACACCTTC,NA,TRBJ1-2,NA,TRBV2
CASTTGGHGSYEQYF,TGTGCCAGCACTACAGGGGGCCATGGCTCCTACGAGCAGTACTTC,once,TRBJ2-7,TRBD1,TRBV19
CASSRRLGTGVEKLFF,TGTGCCAGCAGCCGCAGACTCGGGACAGGGGTTGAAAAACTGTTTTTT,NA,TRBJ1-4,TRBD1,TRBV5-6
CASSLPGNTQYF,TGTGCCAGCAGTCTACCAGGCAATACGCAGTATTTT,NA,TRBJ2-3,NA,TRBV12-3/TRBV12-4
CASSLETAGQRNTEAFF,TGTGCCAGCAGCTTAGAAACAGCTGGACAACGGAACACTGAAGCTTTCTTT,few,TRBJ1-1,NA,TRBV7-6
CASSSAPTSGGLYNEQFF,TGTGCCAGTAGTTCCGCCCCGACTAGCGGGGGTCTCTACAATGAGCAGTTCTTC,NA,TRBJ2-1,TRBD2,TRBV19
CASTWGDQPQHF,TGTGCCAGCACCTGGGGGGATCAGCCCCAGCATTTT,few,TRBJ1-5,NA,TRBV28
CASSPLFQGATDTQYF,TGTGCCAGCTCACCCCTCTTCCAGGGGGCCACAGATACGCAGTATTTT,once,TRBJ2-3,TRBD1,TRBV18
CASSPTANTEAFF,TGTGCCAGCAGCCCGACAGCGAACACTGAAGCTTTCTTT,NA,TRBJ1-1,NA,TRBV3-1/TRBV3-2
CASSLTGYEQYF,TGTGCCAGCAGCTTAACGGGTTACGAGCAGTACTTC,NA,TRBJ2-7,NA,TRBV5-6
CASGRGGRATTGELFF,TGTGCCAGCGGTAGAGGCGGGAGGGCCACAACCGGGGAGCTGTTTTTT,NA,TRBJ2-2,TRBD2,TRBV9
CASSQESSRFSYNEQFF,TGTGCCAGCAGCCAAGAATCGTCGCGCTTCTCCTACAATGAGCAGTTCTTC,NA,TRBJ2-1,NA,TRBV14
CASSGQGITEAFF,TGTGCCAGCAGTGGCCAGGGAATCACTGAAGCTTTCTTT,NA,TRBJ1-1,NA,TRBV2